Below, 28 T cell receptor beta chains from the same sample are listed, as sequenced in a study of OX40 agonist ivuxolimab in advanced cancers. Repertoires were generated with immunoSEQ multiplex PCR, while TCRdb's copy carries only in-frame clones and drops some. Counted here are 97,000 or so clones, around 90% occurring once; the ten biggest clones make up just over 0.15%. This material consisted of CD4+ or CD8+ T cells sorted from blood, taken in a trial of the OX40 agonist ivuxolimab. Receptors were obtained from an adult with an advanced solid tumor such as melanoma, head and neck, liver or kidney cancer.

A single count supports this clone. The rearrangement links TRBV10-2 to TRBJ1-6; D is uncertain. The V and J ends lost 2 bases and 9 bases respectively, with 8 bases between them. In germline, CDR1 is WSHSY, CDR2 SAAADI. The CDR3 spans 13 residues. CDR3 DNA: TGCGCCAGCAGTGAGAGTTGGGGTTCACCCCTCCACTTT. It yields the protein CASSESWGSPLHF.

The V and J genes are TRBV6-5 and TRBJ2-1; TRBD2 matches at 8 bases. The CDR3 has 13 amino acids. Germline V gene sequence: CDR1 MNHEY, CDR2 SVGAGI. V lost 5 bases, J lost 7 bases, and 4 bases stayed unmatched. The chain's CDR3 is CASSRLARNEQFF. CDR3 bases: TGTGCCAGCAGTAGACTAGCGCGGAATGAGCAGTTCTTC.

The CDR3 region has the DNA TGCAGTGCTAGTGCTGAGACCCAGTACTTC. Its translation: CSASAETQYF. The chain combines TRBV20-1 with TRBJ2-5; no clear D gene. CDR1 DFQATT and CDR2 SNEGSKA come from the germline V gene (reference sequence). The germline V and J ends were trimmed by 3 bases and 5 bases, with 4 bases remaining between them. The CDR3 contains 10 residues.

V gene TRBV5-1 combines with J gene TRBJ1-1; 9 nucleotides match TRBD1. Germline assignment: CDR1 SGHRS and CDR2 YFSETQ. The CDR3 totals 16 residues. The V segment lost 4 bases and the J segment 0 bases; nucleotides outside the gene matches: 7. CDR3: CASSSGTGLMNTEAFF. Written as DNA, the CDR3 is TGCGCCAGCAGCAGCGGGACAGGGCTTATGAACACTGAAGCTTTCTTT.

This sequence joins TRBV29-1 and TRBJ2-1; 8 positions agree with TRBD1. The V segment lost 6 bases and the J segment 4 bases; nucleotides outside the gene matches: 5. The CDR3 length is 13 residues. CDR1 is SQVTM and CDR2 is ANQGSEA in the germline V gene. The CDR3 DNA reads TGCAGCGTCCCGGGACAGGTGTACAATGAGCAGTTCTTC. Residues: CSVPGQVYNEQFF.

The chain uses TRBV5-4 and TRBJ2-1, with D perhaps matching TRBD2 (5 bases). This CDR3 contains 12 residues. Germline V CDR1 and CDR2: SGHNT, YYREEE (reference sequence). Trimming took off 6 bases at V and 7 bases at J, with 11 bases between the two ends. DNA for the CDR3: TGTGCCAGCACCCTCCGGGGTAATGAGCAGTTCTTC. Amino acid sequence: CASTLRGNEQFF. Using reference TRBV5-4 and TRBJ2-1 for the parts outside the CDR3, the full variable domain is ETGVTQSPTHLIKTRGQQVTLRCSSQSGHNTVSWYQQALGQGPQFIFQYYREEENGRGNFPPRFSGLQFPNYSSELNVNALELDDSALYLCASTLRGNEQFFGPGTRLTVL.

V gene TRBV5-1 combines with J gene TRBJ2-1; D remains ambiguous. CDR1 SGHRS and CDR2 YFSETQ come from the germline V gene. This CDR3 spans 14 amino acids. V lost 0 bases to trimming and J lost 5 bases, with 9 bases between them. For the CDR3, the DNA is TGCGCCAGCAGCTTGGTTGGAGCACACAATGAGCAGTTCTTC. This gives the protein CASSLVGAHNEQFF.

The chain employs TRBV28 and TRBJ2-1, with TRBD2 as a possible D gene (5 bases). V was trimmed by 3 bases and J by 4 bases, leaving 10 bases between them. Germline values: CDR1 MDHEN, CDR2 SYDVKM. The CDR3 is 14 residues long. The DNA of the CDR3 is TGTGCCAGCAGTTTTGGGCGGAGGTACAATGAGCAGTTCTTC. This gives the protein CASSFGRRYNEQFF.

The chain is built from TRBV5-4 and TRBJ2-7; 7 bases agree with TRBD2. J gave up 2 bases and V 5 bases, and 10 bases lay outside the gene matches. There are 15 residues in the CDR3. CDR1 SGHNT and CDR2 YYREEE come from the germline V gene (reference sequence). CDR3 coding DNA: TGTGCCAGCAGTTCCAGCGGGACCCCCCCCTACGAGCAGTACTTC. This codes for CASSSSGTPPYEQYF.

This chain uses TRBV6-5 with TRBJ1-5, with D unresolved. Germline V CDR1 and CDR2: MNHEY, SVGAGI. The CDR3 length is 14 residues. V shed 2 bases and J shed 4 bases, with 9 bases lying between them. DNA for the CDR3: TGTGCCAGCAGTTACGGGCTCGGAAATCAGCCCCAGCATTTT. This translates into CASSYGLGNQPQHF.

This clone was detected only once. The chain links TRBV19 to TRBJ2-1; 13 bases map to TRBD2. Losses at the gene ends were 8 bases for V and 9 bases for J; bases not matched to a gene: 7. The CDR3 runs 14 residues. The germline gives CDR1 LNHDA, CDR2 SQIVND (reference sequence). The CDR3 region has the DNA TGTGCCAGTGCACTAGCGGGAGGGCCGGGTGAGCAGTTCTTC. Protein sequence: CASALAGGPGEQFF.

The chain combines TRBV4-2 with TRBJ1-6, with D tentatively TRBD1 (5 bases). The germline gives CDR1 LGHNA, CDR2 YNFKEQ. This CDR3 is built from 15 residues. V was cut by 5 bases and J by 8 bases, with 16 bases left in between. For the CDR3, the DNA is TGTGCCAGCAGCATACGCAGGGATTTATATTCACCCCTCCACTTT. Translated, it gives CASSIRRDLYSPLHF.

The J gene is TRBJ2-3, the V gene TRBV19, with TRBD2 matching 7 bases. Trimming took 9 bases from V and 2 from J; bases not matched to a gene: 8. The CDR3 has 14 amino acids. Per germline, CDR1 LNHDA and CDR2 SQIVND (reference sequence). The CDR3, as DNA: TGTGCCAGACCTCTAGCGGCGTTCACAGATACGCAGTATTTT. Its translation is CARPLAAFTDTQYF.

The chain has TRBV4-1 and TRBJ1-3; D gene ambiguous. Germline V CDR1 and CDR2: MGHRA, YSYEKL. Trimming removed 3 bases at V and 0 bases at J, with 15 bases between. The CDR3 is 17 residues long. CDR3 protein: CASSHSQTRVSGNTIYF. The CDR3 bases are TGCGCCAGCAGCCACTCCCAGACCCGGGTCTCTGGAAACACCATATATTTT.

The chain couples TRBV6-4 to TRBJ2-4; D not resolved. The CDR3 consists of 15 residues. Germline-derived CDR1 and CDR2 are MRHNA and SNTAGT. Trimming cost V 1 base and J 4 bases, with 11 bases left between them. CDR3 DNA: TGTGCCAGCAGTGACTGGTCGGGCAGTAAAAACATTCAGTACTTC. This encodes CASSDWSGSKNIQYF.

The chain employs TRBV4-2 and TRBJ1-5; the match to TRBD1 covers 8 bases. CDR3 length: 17 residues. Germline lookup yields CDR1 LGHNA and CDR2 YNFKEQ. V was pared by 3 bases and J by 0 bases, with 7 bases of the junction left unmatched. The CDR3 sequence is CASSQGTGVYSNQPQHF. Here the CDR3 DNA reads TGTGCCAGCAGCCAGGGGACAGGCGTATATAGCAATCAGCCCCAGCATTTT.

The chain combines TRBV5-1 with TRBJ2-7, with D hard to call. Germline loops: CDR1 SGHRS, CDR2 YFSETQ. V was clipped by 1 base and J by 5 bases, with 13 bases between them. This CDR3 is built from 14 residues. This CDR3 is CASSLRVGTHEQYF. CDR3 DNA sequence: TGCGCCAGCAGCTTGCGGGTGGGAACCCACGAGCAGTACTTC. The variable domain in full, with the rest retrieved from reference TRBV5-1 and TRBJ2-7, is KAGVTQTPRYLIKTRGQQVTLSCSPISGHRSVSWYQQTPGQGLQFLFEYFSETQRNKGNFPGRFSGRQFSNSRSEMNVSTLELGDSALYLCASSLRVGTHEQYFGPGTRLTVT.

This clone was found once. The gene calls are TRBV30 and TRBJ2-7; possibly TRBD2 for D (5 bases). CDR3 length: 15 residues. V lost 0 bases, J lost 0 bases, and 12 bases lay in between. Germline CDR1 is GTSNPN and CDR2 is SVGIG (reference sequence). DNA of the CDR3: TGTGCCTGGAGTGTACGGGATCTACTCTCCTACGAGCAGTACTTC. Amino acids: CAWSVRDLLSYEQYF.

This clone was observed once. The rearrangement joins TRBV7-6 to TRBJ1-1; D gene uncertain. Trimming took 0 bases from V and 1 from J, leaving 6 bases between them. CDR1 is SGHVS, CDR2 FNYEAQ, per germline. The CDR3 is made up of 14 amino acids. CDR3 loop: CASSLARGNTEAFF. Here the CDR3 DNA reads TGTGCCAGCAGCTTAGCGCGCGGGAACACTGAAGCTTTCTTT.

The gene calls are TRBV5-1 and TRBJ2-1; D is perhaps TRBD1 (5 bases). The CDR3 loop spans 15 amino acids. In germline, CDR1 is SGHRS, CDR2 YFSETQ. V was cut by 2 bases and J by 6 bases, with 15 bases left in between. CDR3 in DNA: TGCGCCAGCAGCTTAGGGCTCGGTAGGGGCAATGAGCAGTTCTTC. Residues: CASSLGLGRGNEQFF.

The chain links TRBV30 to TRBJ1-1; 8 bases map to TRBD1. The CDR3 runs 15 residues. The ends lost 5 bases at V and 6 bases at J; junction bases unmatched: 14. Per the germline V gene, CDR1 is GTSNPN and CDR2 is SVGIG (reference sequence). The CDR3 nucleotides read TGTGCCTGGGGGGGCGACAGGGGACATGGGTCTGAAGCTTTCTTT. This sequence encodes CAWGGDRGHGSEAFF.

The CDR3 loop reads CSVDRGGGYNEQFF. Here the CDR3 DNA reads TGCAGCGTGGACAGGGGCGGGGGATACAATGAGCAGTTCTTC. J is TRBJ2-1 and V is TRBV29-1, with TRBD1 matching over 9 bases. J gave up 4 bases and V 6 bases, and 7 bases lay outside the gene matches. CDR1 and CDR2 (germline): SQVTM, ANQGSEA. CDR3 size: 14 residues.

This clone has just a few counts. V gene TRBV5-6 combines with J gene TRBJ2-5; possibly TRBD2 for D (6 bases). This CDR3 contains 11 residues. Trimming stripped 3 bases from V and 7 bases from J, with 7 bases between. CDR1 and CDR2 from the germline V gene are SGHDT and YYEEEE. CDR3 DNA sequence: TGTGCCAGCAGCTGGGGAGGGACCCAGTACTTC. It encodes CASSWGGTQYF. The whole variable domain, filled in from reference TRBV5-6 and TRBJ2-5, reads DAGVTQSPTHLIKTRGQQVTLRCSPKSGHDTVSWYQQALGQGPQFIFQYYEEEERQRGNFPDRFSGHQFPNYSSELNVNALLLGDSALYLCASSWGGTQYFGPGTRLLVL.

V gene TRBV2 combines with J gene TRBJ2-1; 10 bases map to TRBD2. Losses at the gene ends were 6 bases for V and 6 bases for J; bases not matched to a gene: 8. The CDR3 length is 15 residues. Looked up from germline, CDR1 is SNHLY and CDR2 is FYNNEI. CDR3 sequence (DNA): TGTGCCAGCAGCCCTAGAAGCGGGGGGGCCAATGAGCAGTTCTTC. It translates to CASSPRSGGANEQFF. The full variable domain, its missing parts supplied by reference TRBV2 and TRBJ2-1, is EPEVTQTPSHQVTQMGQEVILRCVPISNHLYFYWYRQILGQKVEFLVSFYNNEISEKSEIFDDQFSVERPDGSNFTLKIRSTKLEDSAMYFCASSPRSGGANEQFFGPGTRLTVL.

The rearrangement joins TRBV10-3 to TRBJ1-4, with TRBD1 matching over 8 bases. V was pared by 7 bases and J by 7 bases, with 8 bases of the junction left unmatched. CDR3 length: 14 amino acids. Germline loops: CDR1 ENHRY, CDR2 SYGVKD. This CDR3 reads CAINPGTGGEKLFF. In DNA, the CDR3 is TGTGCCATCAATCCGGGAACAGGGGGTGAAAAACTGTTTTTT.

Only a few counts were recorded for this clone. The chain couples TRBV14 to TRBJ1-2; D not resolved. The CDR3 has 15 residues. Germline CDR1 and CDR2: SGHDN and FVKESK. The germline V and J ends were trimmed by 2 bases and 5 bases, with 15 bases remaining between them. CDR3 amino acids: CASSQMSVALYGYTF. In nucleotides, the CDR3 is TGTGCCAGCAGCCAAATGTCGGTGGCCCTATATGGCTACACCTTC.

The chain combines TRBV19 with TRBJ2-6; D unclear. Trimming cost V 1 base and J 0 bases, with 4 bases left between them. The germline gives CDR1 LNHDA, CDR2 SQIVND (reference sequence). The CDR3 runs to 15 residues. The CDR3: CASSIVASGANVLTF. CDR3 bases: TGTGCCAGTAGTATAGTAGCCTCTGGGGCCAACGTCCTGACTTTC.

V and J are TRBV6-5 and TRBJ1-2; D is unclear. Trimming removed 2 bases at V and 6 bases at J, with 10 bases between. Germline assignment: CDR1 MNHEY and CDR2 SVGAGI. CDR3 length: 13 amino acids. The CDR3 loop is CASSYVGKHGYTF. As DNA, the CDR3 is TGTGCCAGCAGTTACGTAGGGAAACATGGCTACACCTTC.